This section outlines one T cell receptor (beta chain) sequence together with its context. Its specificity is not known. V lost 0 bases, J lost 14 bases, and 9 bases stayed unmatched. From germline, CDR1 is LGHNA and CDR2 YNFKEQ. This CDR3 spans 14 amino acids. Libraries were prepared by immunoSEQ multiplex PCR; TCRdb keeps only in-frame clonotypes and omits some of them. The sample has approximately 150,000 clones, 80% to 95% seen once. This record comes from a study of T cell responses to AZD1222 COVID-19 vaccine. Notes on the study in general: Females made up more of the donors, who were largely white British, and clonal diversity may have come out too low.

V and J are TRBV4-2 and TRBJ2-3, with 9 positions matching TRBD2. The TCR comes from an adult in good health. This sample comprised peripheral blood, obtained on day 0 of AZD1222 vaccination. The CDR3 sequence is CASSQEVSSGVWYF. CDR3 bases: TGTGCCAGCAGCCAAGAAGTTTCTAGCGGGGTTTGGTATTTT.